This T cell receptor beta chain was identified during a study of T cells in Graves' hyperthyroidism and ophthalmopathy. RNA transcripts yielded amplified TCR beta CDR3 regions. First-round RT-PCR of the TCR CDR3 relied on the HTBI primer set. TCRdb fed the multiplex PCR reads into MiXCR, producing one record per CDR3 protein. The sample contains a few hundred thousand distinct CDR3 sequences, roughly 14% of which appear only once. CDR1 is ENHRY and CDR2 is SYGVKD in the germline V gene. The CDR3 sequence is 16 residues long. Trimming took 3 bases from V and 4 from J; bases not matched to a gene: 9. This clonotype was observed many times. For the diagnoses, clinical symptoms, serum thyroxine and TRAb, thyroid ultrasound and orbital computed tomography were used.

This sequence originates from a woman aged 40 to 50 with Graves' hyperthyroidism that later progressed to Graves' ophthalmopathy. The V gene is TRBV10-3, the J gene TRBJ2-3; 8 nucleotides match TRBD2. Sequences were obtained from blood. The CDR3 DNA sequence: TGTGCCATCAGTGAAGGGTGGAGAGCGGGAGCAGATACGCAGTATTTT. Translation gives CAISEGWRAGADTQYF.